This T cell receptor (beta chain) was profiled in a study of CD8+ T cells in alopecia areata (dated by TCRdb to 2016 to 2019). For the wider study: Treated patients were enrolled in an open-label pilot trial of oral tofacitinib at 5 to 10 mg twice daily for moderate-to-severe alopecia areata. Scalp clonality was compared across normal scalp (n=4), patchy alopecia areata scalp (n=8), and alopecia totalis/universalis scalp (n=8). Biopsies were taken from tofacitinib-treated patients at baseline and again at 4 and 24 weeks into treatment, and several of those patients also had a later scalp biopsy. immunoSEQ multiplex PCR using 35 Vbeta forward primers and 13 Jbeta reverse primers was used to amplify TCRbeta CDR3 regions. In both human patients and the C3H/HeJ mouse model, the study applied high-throughput TCRbeta sequencing to look at T cell clonal expansion in alopecia areata. In treated patients, disease severity was measured using the SALT score, which gives the percentage of scalp surface area affected. Tofacitinib was given for 6 to 18 months, followed by 6 months of follow-up off drug to assess delayed response and recurrence. Human TCRbeta sequencing covered scalp tissue and sorted CD4+ and CD8+ peripheral blood T cells from patchy and totalis/universalis alopecia areata patients and healthy controls. The RNA source kit depended on sample type: the PAXgene miRNA kit for fixed scalp, the miRNeasy kit for PBMCs, and the RNeasy kit for mouse skin.

CDR1 MNHEY and CDR2 SVGAGI were looked up in the germline V gene. V drops 6 bases and J drops 3 bases, leaving 17 bases in between. The CDR3 covers 15 residues, taking in both the cysteine and the phenylalanine. Solely the CDR3 DNA is kept, with 45 bases framed from the first base. The library was produced with the immunoSEQ multiplex PCR assay. RNA was extracted from all samples and reverse transcribed into cDNA, which served as template for TCR sequencing. SuperScript III was used to make first-strand cDNA, primed with a 2:1 mix of oligo-dT and random hexamers. A synthetic immune receptor repertoire was used to measure amplification bias, and any remaining bias was corrected computationally. Per the original workflow: After raw reads were preprocessed to remove errors, the CDR3 was defined following IMGT conventions as running from the conserved cysteine to phenylalanine. Clonality was computed by normalizing Shannon entropy by log2 of the number of productive unique TCRs and subtracting the result from 1. Whether scalp clones were CD4 or CD8 was inferred by matching scalp TCRbeta sequences against CD4 and CD8 repertoires sorted from blood. The immuneACCESS repertoire file appears here via TCRdb, limited to in-frame rearrangements. These files lack a portion of the clones; in checked studies, under half of the deficit traces to unresolved V genes, and the cause of the others is not known. V and J calls and clone size are as listed in that table; D and trimming were resolved from the DNA. This sample is represented by 95,000 to 100,000 clones; under 70% of them were singletons. 15% to 18% of the sample rests with the top ten.

Results and caveats for the whole study, not just this receptor: TCR sequences shared between patients were less clear than in mice, possibly partly because of HLA diversity in the patient population. Lesional scalp, especially in alopecia totalis/universalis, showed higher clonality and more expanded CD8+ clones than normal scalp, suggesting antigenic drive. Tofacitinib significantly decreased scalp clonality and the number of expanded CD8+ clones among the top 100 scalp clones. During tofacitinib treatment, many expanded lesional clones remained in scalp and blood, and this persistence may partly explain relapse after treatment is stopped. Because the treated cohort was small and included a single nonresponder, larger studies are needed to assess links between baseline CD8+ expansion and response. Resident alphabeta T cells in normal human skin are also sequenced, complicating scalp TCR repertoire analysis, unlike mouse skin dominated by gammadelta T cells.

This clone has only a few counts. Its recognized antigen is unknown. No much larger clone is present one base from it, and per-base qualities are unavailable. The label giving this sample's time point can be read as: four to five weeks on oral tofacitinib. Taken with the paper, the label for treatment or condition translates to: oral pan-JAK inhibitor, 5-10 mg twice daily. Lesional scalp punch biopsies and peripheral blood were obtained from alopecia areata patients. PBMCs were isolated by density centrifugation and stained for CD3, CD4 and CD8, after which CD4+ and CD8+ T cells were sorted on a FACSAria.

This receptor was taken from a human donor with alopecia areata. Recombination joined TRBV6-5 with TRBJ1-2; the D gene remains uncertain. This material consisted of CD8+ T cells sorted from blood, taken at week 4, from a patient treated with tofacitinib. The CDR3 in this case is CASRGYGELDYGYTF. Read as DNA, the sequence is TGTGCCAGCAGAGGTTACGGGGAATTAGACTATGGCTACACCTTC.